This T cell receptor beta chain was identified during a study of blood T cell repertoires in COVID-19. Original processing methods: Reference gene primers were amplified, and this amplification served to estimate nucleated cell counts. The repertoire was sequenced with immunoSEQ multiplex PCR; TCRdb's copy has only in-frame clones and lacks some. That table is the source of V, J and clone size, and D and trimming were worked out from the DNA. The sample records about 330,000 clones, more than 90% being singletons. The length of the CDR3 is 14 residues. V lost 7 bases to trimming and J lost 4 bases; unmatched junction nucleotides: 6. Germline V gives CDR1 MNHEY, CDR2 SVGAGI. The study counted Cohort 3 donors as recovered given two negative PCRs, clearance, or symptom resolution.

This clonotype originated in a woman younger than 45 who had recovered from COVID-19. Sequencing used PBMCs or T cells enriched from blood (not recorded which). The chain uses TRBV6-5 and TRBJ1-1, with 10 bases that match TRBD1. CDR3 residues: CASKRQGASTEAFF. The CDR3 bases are TGTGCCAGCAAGAGACAGGGGGCATCCACTGAAGCTTTCTTT.